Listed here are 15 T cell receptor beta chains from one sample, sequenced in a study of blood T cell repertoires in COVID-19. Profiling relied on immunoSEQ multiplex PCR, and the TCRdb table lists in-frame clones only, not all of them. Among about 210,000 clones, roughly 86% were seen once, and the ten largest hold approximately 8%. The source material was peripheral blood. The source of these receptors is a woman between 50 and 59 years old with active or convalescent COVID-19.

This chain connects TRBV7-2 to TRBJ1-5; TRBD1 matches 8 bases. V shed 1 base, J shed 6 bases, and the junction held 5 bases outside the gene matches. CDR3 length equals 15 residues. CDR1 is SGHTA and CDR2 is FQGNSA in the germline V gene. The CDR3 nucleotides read TGTGCCAGCAGCTTAGGTGGGACAGGCCCTCAGCCCCAGCATTTT. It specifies CASSLGGTGPQPQHF.

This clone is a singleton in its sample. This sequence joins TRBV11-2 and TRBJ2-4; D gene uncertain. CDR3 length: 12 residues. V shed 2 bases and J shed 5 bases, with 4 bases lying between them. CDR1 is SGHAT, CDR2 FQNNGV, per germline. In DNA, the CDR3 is TGTGCCAGCAGCTTAAGCCAAAACATTCAGTACTTC. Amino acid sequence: CASSLSQNIQYF.

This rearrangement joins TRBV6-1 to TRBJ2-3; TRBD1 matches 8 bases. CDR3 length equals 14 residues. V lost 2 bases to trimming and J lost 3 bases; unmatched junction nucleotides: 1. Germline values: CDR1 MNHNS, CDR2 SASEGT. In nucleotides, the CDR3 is TGTGCCAGCAGTGAACAGGGGGCAACAGATACGCAGTATTTT. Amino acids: CASSEQGATDTQYF.

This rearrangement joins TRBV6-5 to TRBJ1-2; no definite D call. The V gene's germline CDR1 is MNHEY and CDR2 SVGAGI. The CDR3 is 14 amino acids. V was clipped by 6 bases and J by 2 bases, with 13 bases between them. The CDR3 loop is CASSYTQANYGYTF. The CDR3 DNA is TGTGCCAGCAGCTATACCCAGGCGAACTATGGCTACACCTTC.

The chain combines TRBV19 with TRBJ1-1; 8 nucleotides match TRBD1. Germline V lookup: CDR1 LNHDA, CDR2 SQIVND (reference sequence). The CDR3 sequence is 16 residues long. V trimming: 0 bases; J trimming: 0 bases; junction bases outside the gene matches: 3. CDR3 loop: CASSIDRTGMNTEAFF. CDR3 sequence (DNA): TGTGCCAGTAGTATAGACCGGACAGGGATGAACACTGAAGCTTTCTTT. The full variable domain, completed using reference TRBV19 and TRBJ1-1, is DGGITQSPKYLFRKEGQNVTLSCEQNLNHDAMYWYRQDPGQGLRLIYYSQIVNDFQKGDIAEGYSVSREKKESFPLTVTSAQKNPTAFYLCASSIDRTGMNTEAFFGQGTRLTVV.

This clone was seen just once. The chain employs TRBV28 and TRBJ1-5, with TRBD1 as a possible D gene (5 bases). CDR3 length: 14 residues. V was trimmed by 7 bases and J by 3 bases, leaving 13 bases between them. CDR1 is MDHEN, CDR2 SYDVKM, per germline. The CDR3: CASTPQGANQPQHF. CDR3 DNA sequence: TGTGCCAGCACCCCCCAGGGTGCCAATCAGCCCCAGCATTTT. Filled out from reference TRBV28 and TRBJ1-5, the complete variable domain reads DVKVTQSSRYLVKRTGEKVFLECVQDMDHENMFWYRQDPGLGLRLIYFSYDVKMKEKGDIPEGYSVSREKKERFSLILESASTNQTSMYLCASTPQGANQPQHFGDGTRLSIL.

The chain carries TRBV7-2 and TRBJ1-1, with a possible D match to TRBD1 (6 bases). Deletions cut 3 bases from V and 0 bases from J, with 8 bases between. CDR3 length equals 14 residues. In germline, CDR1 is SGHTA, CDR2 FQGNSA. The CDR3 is CASSFQGMNTEAFF. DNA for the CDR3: TGTGCCAGCAGCTTTCAGGGGATGAACACTGAAGCTTTCTTT.

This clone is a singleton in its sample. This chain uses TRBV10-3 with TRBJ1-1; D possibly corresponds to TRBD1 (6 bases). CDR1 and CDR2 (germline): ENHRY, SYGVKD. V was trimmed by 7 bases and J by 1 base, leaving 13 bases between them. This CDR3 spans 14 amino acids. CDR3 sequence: CAITPTGRNTEAFF. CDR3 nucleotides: TGTGCCATCACCCCGACAGGAAGGAACACTGAAGCTTTCTTT.

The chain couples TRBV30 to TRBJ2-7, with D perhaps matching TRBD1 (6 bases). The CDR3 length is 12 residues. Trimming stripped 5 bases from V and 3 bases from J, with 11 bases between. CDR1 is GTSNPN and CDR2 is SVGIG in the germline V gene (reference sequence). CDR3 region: CAWARGSYEQYF. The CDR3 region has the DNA TGTGCCTGGGCCAGGGGAAGCTACGAGCAGTACTTC.

The CDR3 DNA is TGTGCCAGCAGTCCCACGAGAGACTACAATGAGCAGTTCTTC. It translates to CASSPTRDYNEQFF. The chain uses TRBV7-3 and TRBJ2-1; no clear D gene. V lost 6 bases, J lost 3 bases, and 12 bases lay in between. The CDR3 is 14 residues long. Germline loops: CDR1 SGHTA, CDR2 FQGTGA.

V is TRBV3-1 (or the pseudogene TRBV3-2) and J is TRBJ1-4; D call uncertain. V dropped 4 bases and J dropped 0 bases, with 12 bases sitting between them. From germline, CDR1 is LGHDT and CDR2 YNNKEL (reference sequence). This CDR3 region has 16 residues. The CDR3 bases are TGTGCCAGCAGCCGAAAGGGAGGGTCAACTAATGAAAAACTGTTTTTT. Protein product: CASSRKGGSTNEKLFF.

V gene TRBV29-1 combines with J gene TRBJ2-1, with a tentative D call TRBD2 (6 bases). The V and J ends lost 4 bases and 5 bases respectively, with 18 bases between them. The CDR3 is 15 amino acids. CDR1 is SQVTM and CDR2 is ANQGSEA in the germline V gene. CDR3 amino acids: CSVVSAGRVNNEQFF. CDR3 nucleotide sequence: TGCAGCGTTGTCTCGGCGGGACGGGTAAACAATGAGCAGTTCTTC.

CDR3 DNA sequence: TGTGCCAGCAGTTACTCGAGCAGGGGTAACTATGGCTACACCTTC. Translated, it gives CASSYSSRGNYGYTF. This chain uses TRBV6-5 with TRBJ1-2, with D perhaps TRBD1 (6 bases). CDR3 length equals 15 residues. CDR1 and CDR2 (germline): MNHEY, SVGAGI. Trimming left V 0 bases short and J 1 base short, with 9 bases between.

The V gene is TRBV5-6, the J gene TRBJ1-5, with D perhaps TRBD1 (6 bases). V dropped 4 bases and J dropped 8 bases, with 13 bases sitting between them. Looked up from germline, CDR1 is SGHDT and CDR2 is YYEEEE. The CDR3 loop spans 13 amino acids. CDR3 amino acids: CASSPQGREPQHF. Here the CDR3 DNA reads TGTGCCAGCAGCCCACAGGGCCGTGAGCCCCAGCATTTT.

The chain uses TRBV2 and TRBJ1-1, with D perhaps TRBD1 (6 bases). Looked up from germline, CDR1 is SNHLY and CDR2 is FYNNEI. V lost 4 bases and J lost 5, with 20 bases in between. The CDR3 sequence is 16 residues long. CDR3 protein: CASSVGGRGLATEAFF. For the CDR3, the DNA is TGTGCCAGCAGTGTAGGGGGACGGGGCCTAGCAACTGAAGCTTTCTTT.